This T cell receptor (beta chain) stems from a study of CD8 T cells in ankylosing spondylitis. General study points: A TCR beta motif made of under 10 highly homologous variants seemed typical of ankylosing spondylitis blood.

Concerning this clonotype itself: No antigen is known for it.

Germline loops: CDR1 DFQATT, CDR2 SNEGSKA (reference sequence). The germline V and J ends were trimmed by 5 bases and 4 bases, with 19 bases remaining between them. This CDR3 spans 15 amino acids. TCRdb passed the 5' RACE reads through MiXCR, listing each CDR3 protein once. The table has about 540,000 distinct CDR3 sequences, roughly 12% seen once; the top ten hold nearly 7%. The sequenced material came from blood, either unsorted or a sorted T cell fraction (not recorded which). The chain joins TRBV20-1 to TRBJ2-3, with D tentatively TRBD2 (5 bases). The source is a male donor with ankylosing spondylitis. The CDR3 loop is CSASTFGRASDTQYF. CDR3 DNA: TGCAGTGCTTCCACCTTTGGGCGGGCGTCAGATACGCAGTATTTT.